A single sample gave rise to the 32 T cell receptor beta chains below, sequenced in a study of CD8+ T cells in alopecia areata. Extracted from the samples, RNA was reverse transcribed into cDNA to serve as the sequencing template. Profiled with immunoSEQ multiplex PCR; TCRdb holds only in-frame clones, not every one. In the table there are about 220,000 clones, under 75% of which are singletons. Documented treatment: oral pan-JAK inhibitor, 5-10 mg twice daily. The material sequenced was CD4+ T cells sorted from blood, taken at week 4, from a patient treated with tofacitinib. The receptors were gathered from a human donor with alopecia areata.

Concerning this clone: The sample holds other DNA sequences that translate to the same CDR3. The rearrangement links TRBV18 to TRBJ1-1; unclear D gene. V was shortened by 4 bases and J by 0 bases, with 6 bases between the two germline ends. Germline CDR1 reads KGHSH; CDR2 reads LQKENI. The CDR3 totals 13 residues. The CDR3 loop is CASSQGMNTEAFF. The CDR3 coding sequence is TGTGCCAGCTCACAGGGTATGAACACTGAAGCTTTCTTT.

This chain connects TRBV7-2 to TRBJ2-3; D unclear. This CDR3 region has 14 residues. Germline CDR1 reads SGHTA; CDR2 reads FQGNSA. V gave up 3 bases and J gave up 4 bases, with 11 bases separating them. The CDR3 DNA follows: TGTGCCAGCAGCTTTTGGATCCGAGCAGATACGCAGTATTTT. It codes for CASSFWIRADTQYF.

V and J are TRBV5-1 and TRBJ2-5, with D tentatively TRBD1 (5 bases). The V gene's germline CDR1 is SGHRS and CDR2 YFSETQ. Between the trimmed V and J ends, which lost 4 bases and 1 base, there was a span of 14 bases. CDR3 length: 15 amino acids. CDR3 protein: CASSRIRALQETQYF. The CDR3 nucleotides read TGCGCCAGCAGCCGAATCAGGGCCCTCCAAGAGACCCAGTACTTC.

The gene calls are TRBV29-1 and TRBJ2-1; 8 bases align to TRBD1. CDR1 is SQVTM and CDR2 is ANQGSEA in the germline V gene. This CDR3 has 11 amino acids. V lost 3 bases, J lost 13 bases, and 5 bases stayed unmatched. In DNA, the CDR3 is TGCAGCGTTGACCGGACAGGGAAACAGTTCTTC. Translating gives CSVDRTGKQFF.

V and J are TRBV2 and TRBJ2-6, with a weak D call TRBD2 (5 bases). The V and J ends lost 4 bases and 4 bases respectively, with 8 bases between them. The V gene's germline CDR1 is SNHLY and CDR2 FYNNEI. This CDR3 has 14 amino acids. The CDR3 reads CASSVEAGANVLTF. CDR3 nucleotide sequence: TGTGCCAGCAGTGTGGAGGCCGGGGCCAACGTCCTGACTTTC. Variable domain in full (rest from reference TRBV2 and TRBJ2-6): EPEVTQTPSHQVTQMGQEVILRCVPISNHLYFYWYRQILGQKVEFLVSFYNNEISEKSEIFDDQFSVERPDGSNFTLKIRSTKLEDSAMYFCASSVEAGANVLTFGAGSRLTVL.

This clone occurred once. The chain couples TRBV14 to TRBJ2-3; the D is unclear. Trimming cost V 2 bases and J 9 bases, with 12 bases left between them. The CDR3 covers 13 residues. Germline lookup yields CDR1 SGHDN and CDR2 FVKESK. CDR3 region: CASSQRLVETQYF. The CDR3 DNA reads as TGTGCCAGCAGCCAACGACTTGTGGAAACGCAGTATTTT. Full variable domain (outside the CDR3, taken from reference TRBV14 and TRBJ2-3): EAGVTQFPSHSVIEKGQTVTLRCDPISGHDNLYWYRRVMGKEIKFLLHFVKESKQDESGMPNNRFLAERTGGTYSTLKVQPAELEDSGVYFCASSQRLVETQYFGPGTRLTVL.

The V and J genes are TRBV7-6 and TRBJ2-1, with 13 nucleotides matching TRBD2. With 5 bases clipped from V and 7 bases from J, the junction kept 14 bases outside the gene matches. CDR3 size: 18 residues. Germline V lookup: CDR1 SGHVS, CDR2 FNYEAQ. CDR3 residues: CASSRKGTSGTHFNEQFF. CDR3 bases: TGTGCCAGCAGCCGAAAGGGGACTAGCGGGACCCACTTTAATGAGCAGTTCTTC.

J is TRBJ1-2 and V is TRBV29-1, with 10 bases matching TRBD1. The CDR3 runs 14 residues. The junction had 10 bases not matched to a gene; V was cut back by 4 bases and J by 8 bases. Germline-derived CDR1 and CDR2 are SQVTM and ANQGSEA. CDR3 nucleotide sequence: TGCAGCGTTGCGCTTACCGGGACAGGGGAAGGCTACACCTTC. Amino acid sequence: CSVALTGTGEGYTF.

Details on this clone: The same CDR3 is also encoded by other DNA sequences in this sample. The chain uses TRBV18 and TRBJ2-5; D may be TRBD1 or TRBD2 (5 bases each). The V gene lost 6 bases and the J gene lost 2 bases, with 10 bases spanning the gap. The germline V gene encodes CDR1 KGHSH and CDR2 LQKENI. The CDR3 has 13 residues. Written as DNA, the CDR3 is TGTGCCAGCTCTCCCGGGACGCAAGAGACCCAGTACTTC. Translated: CASSPGTQETQYF.

The CDR3 region is CASSQDLPGRANTGELFF. In DNA, the CDR3 is TGCGCCAGCAGCCAAGATCTCCCGGGCAGGGCAAACACCGGGGAGCTGTTTTTT. The chain uses TRBV4-3 and TRBJ2-2; D perhaps matches TRBD1 (5 bases). The CDR3 is made up of 18 amino acids. Germline V gene data show CDR1 as LGHNA and CDR2 as YSLEER. V was pared by 0 bases and J by 2 bases, with 16 bases between.

This chain uses TRBV4-1 with TRBJ2-7, with 10 positions matching TRBD2. There are 18 residues in the CDR3. Unmatched junction bases numbered 9, after V lost 1 base and J lost 0 bases. The germline CDR1 and CDR2 sequences are MGHRA and YSYEKL. The CDR3 DNA sequence: TGCGCCAGCAGCCAAGGCGGGGTGGCTAGCGGGAGCTCCTACGAGCAGTACTTC. Translation gives CASSQGGVASGSSYEQYF.

The chain has TRBV5-6 and TRBJ2-2; 8 bases fit TRBD1. Germline V gene lookup returns CDR1 SGHDT and CDR2 YYEEEE. V gave up 1 base and J gave up 6 bases; unmatched junction bases: 5. The CDR3 is 15 residues long. In nucleotides, the CDR3 is TGTGCCAGCAGCTTGACAGGGGGGAATTCCGGGGAGCTGTTTTTT. Encoded protein: CASSLTGGNSGELFF.

The chain combines TRBV29-1 with TRBJ1-6; D is unclear. Germline V gene sequence: CDR1 SQVTM, CDR2 ANQGSEA. The ends were cut back, 6 bases at V and 3 bases at J, with 9 bases in the middle. The CDR3 runs 13 residues. The CDR3 loop is CSVQVDYNSPLHF. DNA for the CDR3: TGCAGCGTGCAGGTGGACTATAATTCACCCCTCCACTTT.

This sequence joins TRBV5-1 and TRBJ2-3; maybe TRBD1 (6 bases). V gave up 1 base and J gave up 0 bases, with 12 bases separating them. Germline V lookup: CDR1 SGHRS, CDR2 YFSETQ. The CDR3 has 16 amino acids. CDR3 protein: CASSLQGQLSTDTQYF. The DNA for the CDR3 is TGCGCCAGCAGCTTGCAGGGGCAGCTAAGCACAGATACGCAGTATTTT.

This clone was seen a single time. The CDR3 DNA reads as TGTGCCAGCAGCGTAGAAGAGGTTTTGAATGAGCAGTTCTTC. Translating it yields CASSVEEVLNEQFF. The V gene is TRBV9, the J gene TRBJ2-1, with unresolved D. Germline assignment: CDR1 SGDLS and CDR2 YYNGEE. The length of the CDR3 is 14 residues. V lost 0 bases, J lost 7 bases, and 11 bases lay in between.

The chain couples TRBV30 to TRBJ1-3; the D gene is possibly TRBD1 (6 bases). The germline V gene has CDR1 GTSNPN and CDR2 SVGIG (reference sequence). Deletions cut 5 bases from V and 0 bases from J, with 11 bases between. The CDR3 length is 14 residues. The CDR3: CAWDGQSSGNTIYF. CDR3 nucleotide sequence: TGTGCCTGGGATGGACAGAGCTCTGGAAACACCATATATTTT.

This clone has at least ten counts. The chain is built from TRBV30 and TRBJ2-2; D might be TRBD1 (5 bases). Germline-derived CDR1 and CDR2 are GTSNPN and SVGIG (reference sequence). V shed 0 bases and J shed 2 bases, with 10 bases lying between them. The CDR3 has 15 amino acids. CDR3 sequence reads: CAWSVTDTNTGELFF. DNA for the CDR3: TGTGCCTGGAGTGTAACGGACACCAACACCGGGGAGCTGTTTTTT.

J is TRBJ1-1 and V is TRBV7-9, with 7 positions matching TRBD1. Germline CDR1 SEHNR, CDR2 FQNEAQ (reference sequence). With V trimmed by 5 bases and J by 5 bases, 11 bases remained unmatched. CDR3 length: 15 residues. The CDR3 sequence: CASSRMETGVTEAFF. The CDR3 bases are TGTGCCAGCAGCCGTATGGAAACAGGGGTTACTGAAGCTTTCTTT.

This CDR3 is CSVAGRSYGYTF. The DNA for the CDR3 is TGCAGCGTCGCTGGACGGTCCTATGGCTACACCTTC. V gene TRBV29-1 combines with J gene TRBJ1-2, with D hard to call. The germline V and J ends were trimmed by 6 bases and 4 bases, with 12 bases remaining between them. This CDR3 has 12 amino acids. Per germline, CDR1 SQVTM and CDR2 ANQGSEA. The full variable domain, in which reference TRBV29-1 and TRBJ1-2 provide the parts outside the CDR3, is SAVISQKPSRDICQRGTSLTIQCQVDSQVTMMFWYRQQPGQSLTLIATANQGSEATYESGFVIDKFPISRPNLTFSTLTVSNMSPEDSSIYLCSVAGRSYGYTFGSGTRLTVV.

The chain uses TRBV29-1 and TRBJ1-5; a weak D match, TRBD1 (6 bases). The CDR3 is made up of 13 amino acids. V lost 4 bases and J 4 bases, leaving 11 bases between the germline ends. Germline CDR1 and CDR2: SQVTM and ANQGSEA. The CDR3 protein is CSVGGTLNQPQHF. Here the CDR3 DNA reads TGCAGCGTTGGCGGGACACTAAATCAGCCCCAGCATTTT.

The V gene is TRBV6-5, the J gene TRBJ2-1, with 9 bases identical to TRBD2. The CDR3 extends over 16 amino acids. The germline CDR1 and CDR2 sequences are MNHEY and SVGAGI. With V trimmed by 2 bases and J by 6 bases, 8 bases remained unmatched. This CDR3 is CASSYLAGGRVNEQFF. CDR3 coding DNA: TGTGCCAGCAGTTACCTGGCGGGGGGGAGGGTCAATGAGCAGTTCTTC.

Many counts were recorded for this clone. The genes are TRBV7-2 and TRBJ2-5; possible D gene TRBD2, 5 bases. V lost 7 bases to trimming and J lost 1 base, with 10 bases between them. This CDR3 spans 13 amino acids. Germline lookup yields CDR1 SGHTA and CDR2 FQGNSA. CDR3 nucleotides: TGTGCCAGCACCTCGGGGTTCCAAGAGACCCAGTACTTC. Its translation is CASTSGFQETQYF.

The chain links TRBV15 to TRBJ2-1; TRBD2 matches 11 bases. The CDR3 is 13 amino acids. V shed 3 bases and J 8 bases; nucleotides not matched to a gene: 0. Germline V lookup: CDR1 LNHNV, CDR2 YYDKDF (reference sequence). CDR3 DNA: TGTGCCACCAGCAGGGGACTAGCGGATGAGCAGTTCTTC. This encodes CATSRGLADEQFF. Filled out from reference TRBV15 and TRBJ2-1, the complete variable domain reads DAMVIQNPRYQVTQFGKPVTLSCSQTLNHNVMYWYQQKSSQAPKLLFHYYDKDFNNEADTPDNFQSRRPNTSFCFLDIRSPGLGDTAMYLCATSRGLADEQFFGPGTRLTVL.

Points on this clone: Within the sample, other DNA sequences also encode this same CDR3. V is TRBV30 and J is TRBJ2-7; no reliable D call. The germline V gene has CDR1 GTSNPN and CDR2 SVGIG (reference sequence). The length of the CDR3 is 12 residues. Trimming shortened V by 0 bases and J by 6 bases, and 9 bases separated the two germline ends. Here the CDR3 reads CAWSVLSSEQYF. CDR3 in DNA: TGTGCCTGGAGTGTACTCTCCAGCGAGCAGTACTTC.

V and J are TRBV29-1 and TRBJ2-3; D may be TRBD2 (6 bases). Germline V gives CDR1 SQVTM, CDR2 ANQGSEA. CDR3 length equals 11 residues. V lost 6 bases to trimming and J lost 3 bases, with 7 bases between them. The CDR3 nucleotides read TGCAGCGTGGGACTTACAGATACGCAGTATTTT. It yields the protein CSVGLTDTQYF.

The J gene is TRBJ1-5, the V gene TRBV7-2; D unresolved. Looked up from germline, CDR1 is SGHTA and CDR2 is FQGNSA. The CDR3 has 13 residues. V shed 5 bases and J shed 4 bases, with 9 bases lying between them. CDR3 sequence (DNA): TGTGCCAGCAGCCTTCAAGAGAATCAGCCCCAGCATTTT. The encoded protein is CASSLQENQPQHF.

This chain uses TRBV29-1 with TRBJ2-3; either TRBD1 or TRBD2 may fit D (5 bases each). Germline CDR1 and CDR2: SQVTM and ANQGSEA. V shed 3 bases and J shed 2 bases, with 24 bases lying between them. The CDR3 consists of 18 residues. CDR3: CSVDGVGGPLSDTDTQYF. In DNA form, the CDR3 reads TGCAGCGTTGATGGGGTTGGGGGACCGCTTTCCGACACAGATACGCAGTATTTT.

To note about this clone: Other DNA sequences within the sample encode an identical CDR3. V gene TRBV7-2 combines with J gene TRBJ2-7, with 7 bases that match TRBD1. Germline-derived CDR1 and CDR2 are SGHTA and FQGNSA. The CDR3 covers 14 residues. V shed 1 base and J 2 bases; nucleotides not matched to a gene: 2. CDR3 sequence (DNA): TGTGCCAGCAGCTTAGACAGGGGAACCTACGAGCAGTACTTC. Protein: CASSLDRGTYEQYF.

The chain couples TRBV29-1 to TRBJ1-2; perhaps TRBD1 as D (6 bases). Trimming stripped 6 bases from V and 3 bases from J, with 14 bases between. The germline CDR1 and CDR2 sequences are SQVTM and ANQGSEA. The CDR3 length is 13 residues. CDR3 residues: CSVTGRGDYGYTF. As DNA, the CDR3 is TGCAGCGTGACAGGCCGTGGGGACTATGGCTACACCTTC.

V gene TRBV11-2 combines with J gene TRBJ2-4; 10 bases align to TRBD1. The J call is in doubt because the DNA end fits TRBJ2-7 better. Germline CDR1 and CDR2: SGHAT and FQNNGV. The CDR3 loop spans 14 amino acids. The CDR3: CASSSTGGPYEQYF. Here the CDR3 DNA reads TGTGCCAGCAGCTCGACAGGGGGCCCCTACGAGCAGTACTTC.

Only a few counts were recorded for this clone. The gene calls are TRBV29-1 and TRBJ2-5, with TRBD1 matching 8 bases. CDR1 is SQVTM, CDR2 ANQGSEA, per germline. Germline trimming cut 8 bases from V and 4 bases from J; bases unmatched to any gene: 6. This CDR3 contains 12 residues. CDR3 nucleotide sequence: TGCAGCTCGACAGGGGAAGGAGAGACCCAGTACTTC. Translated, it gives CSSTGEGETQYF.

This clone has only a few counts. The V gene is TRBV5-6, the J gene TRBJ2-1, with D maybe TRBD2 (6 bases). Trimming pared 1 base from V and 4 bases from J, leaving 9 bases between. The CDR3 runs to 14 residues. The germline CDR1 and CDR2 sequences are SGHDT and YYEEEE. The CDR3 loop is CASSLRGNYNEQFF. For the CDR3, the DNA is TGTGCCAGCAGCTTGCGGGGGAATTACAATGAGCAGTTCTTC.